This T cell receptor beta chain emerged from a study of OX40 agonist ivuxolimab in advanced cancers. General study results and limits: The specificity for antigen of the expanded peripheral T cells was not determined. By week 6 at 0.1 to 3.0 mg/kg, blood CD4+ and CD8+ T cells had expanded clonally.

TCRdb keeps only in-frame clones here, not all; method: immunoSEQ multiplex PCR. The sample lists about 80,000 clones, approximately 85% occurring once. V shed 2 bases and J shed 1 base, with 6 bases lying between them. From germline, CDR1 is SGDLS and CDR2 YYNGEE. The length of the CDR3 is 13 residues. Turning to this clone: Its antigen is not identified.

This sequence originates from an adult with an advanced solid tumor such as melanoma, head and neck, liver or kidney cancer. The sample was CD4+ or CD8+ T cells sorted from blood, taken in a trial of the OX40 agonist ivuxolimab. The chain joins TRBV9 to TRBJ1-2; D might be TRBD1 (5 bases). CDR3 in amino acids: CASSVDSNYGYTF. The CDR3 DNA reads TGTGCCAGCAGCGTTGACAGTAACTATGGCTACACCTTC.